The rows below give T cell receptor beta chains drawn from one sample of a study of shared clonotypes between healthy human individuals. Here immunoSEQ multiplex PCR was the method, and the copy in TCRdb shows in-frame clones only, minus some. Among 2,500,000 or so clones, roughly 93% were seen once, and the ten largest hold approximately 0.37%. The specimen sequenced was naive CD4+ T cells from PBMCs. These receptors all stem from a man in his late teens or twenties in good health. Some clones in this sample may be carry-over from other donors' samples. Each CDR3 is given without its conserved first and last residue. Each record gives: J gene, V gene, CDR3 protein.

TRBJ1-5	TRBV2	ASSVFLRPQH
TRBJ2-3	TRBV19	ASNQGLDRDTQY
TRBJ1-2	TRBV28	ASSLVLGSNYGYT
TRBJ1-1	TRBV12-5	ASGLEVETEAF
TRBJ1-5	TRBV28	ASSLTSYQPQH
TRBJ2-7	TRBV28	AIRDDSYEQY
TRBJ2-3	TRBV7-2	ASSLPGSGRAVTDTQY
TRBJ1-1	TRBV7-3	ASGQNMNTEAF
TRBJ2-7	TRBV2	ASRVERKTYEQY
TRBJ1-2	TRBV5-4	ASSLGGLYPNYGYT
TRBJ2-7	TRBV5-1	ASSPLTSGGGGYEQY
TRBJ1-6	TRBV7-2	ASSSRTDLSPLH
TRBJ2-2	TRBV18	ASSPPGTGELF
TRBJ2-7	TRBV5-1	ASSRSSGWTREQY
TRBJ1-5	TRBV28	ASSSGLSNQPQH
TRBJ2-7	TRBV5-6	ASSEGTSGRAYEQY
TRBJ1-1	TRBV5-1	ATRDAVNTEAF
TRBJ2-7	TRBV11-2	ASSLETGSEQY
TRBJ2-3	TRBV4-1	ASSQPRGSGRLTDTQY